The 21 T cell receptor beta chains presented below share a single source sample, sequenced in a study of T cell responses to AZD1222 COVID-19 vaccine. TCRdb's copy holds only in-frame clones and misses some; the assay was immunoSEQ multiplex PCR. The top ten clones hold around 4.9% of a sample with roughly 110,000 clones, 87% of them seen once. The starting material was peripheral blood, obtained 28 days after the second AZD1222 dose. The receptors shown here come from an adult who received the AZD1222 COVID-19 vaccine.

The gene calls are TRBV10-2 and TRBJ2-3, with D possibly matching TRBD2 (6 bases). The CDR3 covers 17 residues. Trimming took off 2 bases at V and 2 bases at J, with 17 bases between the two ends. Germline V gives CDR1 WSHSY, CDR2 SAAADI. Here the CDR3 DNA reads TGCGCCAGCAGTGAGAAAGCGGGCCTACCCTACACAGATACGCAGTATTTT. It is translated as CASSEKAGLPYTDTQYF.

The chain is built from TRBV5-4 and TRBJ1-1; D is ambiguous. CDR3 length: 16 residues. The V end was cut by 5 bases, the J end by 1 base, with 18 bases between. The V gene's germline CDR1 is SGHNT and CDR2 YYREEE (reference sequence). The DNA of the CDR3 is TGTGCCAGCAGTGACCGACTTTTGAGGCGGAACACTGAAGCTTTCTTT. Protein sequence: CASSDRLLRRNTEAFF.

This clone has only a few counts. The V call is TRBV10-3, the J call TRBJ1-3; weak D call: TRBD1 (5 bases). This CDR3 spans 17 amino acids. The V end was cut by 7 bases, the J end by 0 bases, with 19 bases between. Germline V lookup: CDR1 ENHRY, CDR2 SYGVKD. The CDR3 sequence: CAIMGGVSASSGNTIYF. The CDR3 DNA reads TGTGCCATCATGGGGGGGGTGTCAGCTAGCTCTGGAAACACCATATATTTT.

The chain couples TRBV3-1 (or the pseudogene TRBV3-2) to TRBJ1-2; a weak D match, TRBD1 (6 bases). Trimming took 8 bases from V and 0 from J, leaving 13 bases between them. The CDR3 length is 14 residues. CDR1 is LGHDT, CDR2 YNNKEL, per germline (reference sequence). The CDR3 region has the DNA TGTGCCAGCGGCGGGACACCTGCTAACTATGGCTACACCTTC. Translated: CASGGTPANYGYTF.

The chain joins TRBV7-8 to TRBJ1-1; D not resolved. This CDR3 comprises 15 residues. The V end was cut by 1 base, the J end by 1 base, with 10 bases between. From germline, CDR1 is SGHVS and CDR2 FQNEAQ. The CDR3 is CASSLGVRKNTEAFF. The CDR3 region has the DNA TGTGCCAGCAGCTTAGGGGTCCGGAAGAACACTGAAGCTTTCTTT.

This clone was observed a handful of times. This chain joins TRBV27 and TRBJ2-1; D is possibly TRBD1 or TRBD2 (5 bases each). Germline CDR1 and CDR2: MNHEY and SMNVEV (reference sequence). V lost 8 bases to trimming and J lost 5 bases, with 19 bases between them. There are 15 residues in the CDR3. The CDR3: CASFRSGPVDNEQFF. The CDR3 DNA reads TGTGCCAGCTTCCGATCGGGACCCGTCGACAATGAGCAGTTCTTC.

The chain couples TRBV6-1 to TRBJ1-2; D not certain. The CDR3 extends over 13 amino acids. V was shortened by 2 bases and J by 4 bases, with 8 bases between the two germline ends. From germline, CDR1 is MNHNS and CDR2 SASEGT. In nucleotides, the CDR3 is TGTGCCAGCAGTGAATGGCAGATCTATGGCTACACCTTC. Translating it yields CASSEWQIYGYTF.

The chain couples TRBV25-1 to TRBJ1-2; D possibly corresponds to TRBD1 (5 bases). The CDR3 totals 14 residues. V was cut by 6 bases and J by 2 bases, with 13 bases left in between. Germline V gene data show CDR1 as MGHDK and CDR2 as SYGVNS. CDR3 DNA: TGTGCCAGCAGCGTGGGCCAGGGAAACTATGGCTACACCTTC. This translates into CASSVGQGNYGYTF.

This clone was detected once. CDR3 region: CASSLRRPSHEQYF. CDR3 in DNA: TGCGCCAGCAGCTTGCGGCGACCGTCCCACGAGCAGTACTTC. This chain links TRBV5-1 with TRBJ2-7; D remains ambiguous. The CDR3 runs to 14 residues. Germline lookup yields CDR1 SGHRS and CDR2 YFSETQ. Trimming cost V 1 base and J 5 bases, with 13 bases left between them.

The V call is TRBV13, the J call TRBJ2-3; 8 bases are shared with TRBD2. Germline V lookup: CDR1 PRHDT, CDR2 FYEKMQ (reference sequence). The CDR3 is 16 amino acids. With V trimmed by 5 bases and J by 1 base, 8 bases remained unmatched. The CDR3 region has the DNA TGTGCCAGCAGCGCGGGACTAGGGGGAGGCACAGATACGCAGTATTTT. As protein: CASSAGLGGGTDTQYF.

CDR3 nucleotides: TGTGCCAGCAAAGAGGCCAGAAACACTGAAGCTTTCTTT. Its protein is CASKEARNTEAFF. This chain connects TRBV6-5 to TRBJ1-1; no clear D. This CDR3 is 13 amino acids long. Trimming took 7 bases from V and 2 from J, leaving 11 bases between them. Germline V lookup: CDR1 MNHEY, CDR2 SVGAGI.

J is TRBJ1-4 and V is TRBV19; possibly TRBD1 for D (5 bases). Trimming took off 6 bases at V and 10 bases at J, with 12 bases between the two ends. Germline V gives CDR1 LNHDA, CDR2 SQIVND (reference sequence). The CDR3 is 12 amino acids. The DNA of the CDR3 is TGTGCCAGTAGCCCCCGTCAGGGAAAACTGTTTTTT. This translates into CASSPRQGKLFF.

The rearrangement uses TRBV28 and TRBJ2-2, with D possibly matching TRBD2 (6 bases). V gave up 10 bases and J gave up 2 bases, with 14 bases separating them. This CDR3 contains 14 residues. Germline CDR1 and CDR2: MDHEN and SYDVKM. The CDR3 bases are TGTGCCACCCAGGGCGGGGTTAACACCGGGGAGCTGTTTTTT. Protein: CATQGGVNTGELFF.

The chain carries TRBV5-6 and TRBJ1-1; the match to TRBD1 covers 8 bases. After removal of 4 bases from V and 7 bases from J, the junction contained 3 bases not matched to a gene. The CDR3 spans 12 residues. The germline V gene encodes CDR1 SGHDT and CDR2 YYEEEE. CDR3 in DNA: TGTGCCAGCAGCCAGGGGGCTAATGAAGCTTTCTTT. Translated, it gives CASSQGANEAFF.

This clone has just one count. The chain carries TRBV24-1 and TRBJ1-5; D not resolved. The germline V and J ends were trimmed by 3 bases and 6 bases, with 11 bases remaining between them. There are 14 residues in the CDR3. The germline CDR1 and CDR2 sequences are KGHDR and SFDVKD. CDR3: CATSDEWEGQPQHF. Here the CDR3 DNA reads TGTGCCACCAGTGATGAGTGGGAAGGTCAGCCCCAGCATTTT.

The CDR3 loop reads CASSPQGGTGVYEQYF. CDR3 sequence (DNA): TGTGCCAGTAGTCCCCAGGGGGGGACAGGGGTATACGAGCAGTACTTC. The rearrangement links TRBV19 to TRBJ2-7; 10 bases line up with TRBD1. Germline CDR1 LNHDA, CDR2 SQIVND (reference sequence). Unmatched junction bases numbered 11, after V lost 5 bases and J lost 4 bases. This CDR3 spans 16 amino acids.

J is TRBJ1-5 and V is TRBV30; D unclear. CDR1 and CDR2 from the germline V gene are GTSNPN and SVGIG (reference sequence). Trimming took 0 bases from V and 6 from J, leaving 12 bases between them. The CDR3 extends over 14 amino acids. The CDR3 loop is CAWSVDGKTQPQHF. CDR3 sequence (DNA): TGTGCCTGGAGTGTAGATGGAAAGACTCAGCCCCAGCATTTT.

The J gene is TRBJ1-2, the V gene TRBV18, with a possible D match to TRBD1 (5 bases). The CDR3 runs to 15 residues. Trimming left V 3 bases short and J 1 base short, with 12 bases between. From germline, CDR1 is KGHSH and CDR2 LQKENI. As DNA, the CDR3 is TGTGCCAGCTCACCTACTCGACAGATTAACTATGGCTACACCTTC. It codes for CASSPTRQINYGYTF.

As DNA, the CDR3 is TGTGCCAGCAGCTTGTCGGGGGGGCGAAGTAACTATGGCTACACCTTC. It is translated as CASSLSGGRSNYGYTF. This chain links TRBV5-4 with TRBJ1-2, with a tentative D call TRBD1 (6 bases). Germline V gene sequence: CDR1 SGHNT, CDR2 YYREEE (reference sequence). The germline V and J ends were trimmed by 1 base and 1 base, with 14 bases remaining between them. CDR3 length: 16 residues.

This clone was found once. The chain links TRBV5-1 to TRBJ2-2; a possible D gene is TRBD1 (6 bases). CDR1 is SGHRS and CDR2 is YFSETQ in the germline V gene. The V and J ends lost 4 bases and 6 bases respectively, with 13 bases between them. The CDR3 is made up of 14 amino acids. CDR3 coding DNA: TGCGCCAGCAGCGGGACAATTTTGGCCGGGGAGCTGTTTTTT. Its translation: CASSGTILAGELFF.

The J gene is TRBJ1-5, the V gene TRBV7-9; TRBD1 is a possible D gene (5 bases). This CDR3 is 16 amino acids long. Trimming took 3 bases from V and 1 from J, leaving 13 bases between them. Germline V gene lookup returns CDR1 SEHNR and CDR2 FQNEAQ (reference sequence). The CDR3 sequence: CASSLGVGGSNQPQHF. CDR3 bases: TGTGCCAGCAGCTTGGGTGTGGGGGGAAGCAATCAGCCCCAGCATTTT. The full variable domain, its missing parts supplied by reference TRBV7-9 and TRBJ1-5, is DTGVSQNPRHKITKRGQNVTFRCDPISEHNRLYWYRQTLGQGPEFLTYFQNEAQLEKSRLLSDRFSAERPKGSFSTLEIQRTEQGDSAMYLCASSLGVGGSNQPQHFGDGTRLSIL.